The 30 T cell receptor beta chains presented below share a single source sample, sequenced in a study of T-cell memory formation after mild COVID-19. TCRdb analysed the 5' RACE reads with MiXCR anew, one entry per CDR3 protein. The sample carries approximately 440,000 distinct CDR3 sequences, over 15% recorded once. The source material was PBMCs or a T cell subset sorted from them (not recorded which). The receptors here all came from an adult woman who had mild COVID-19 (a few samples of this study predate the infection). Cell type and time point are not known.

V usage is TRBV20-1 and J usage is TRBJ1-1; D remains ambiguous. The V gene lost 1 base and the J gene lost 0 bases, with 6 bases spanning the gap. The CDR3 runs to 13 residues. Germline V gives CDR1 DFQATT, CDR2 SNEGSKA (reference sequence). CDR3: CSARGWMNTEAFF. The CDR3 DNA follows: TGCAGTGCTAGAGGTTGGATGAACACTGAAGCTTTCTTT.

A few counts support this clonotype. CDR3 residues: CASRGLAGEQFF. In DNA form, the CDR3 reads TGTGCCAGCAGGGGATTGGCCGGTGAGCAGTTCTTC. The chain couples TRBV12-3 or TRBV12-4 to TRBJ2-1; D unclear. Trimming pared 6 bases from V and 9 bases from J, leaving 12 bases between. This CDR3 contains 12 residues.

This clonotype was found a few times. The chain recombines TRBV6-4 with TRBJ1-2; D possibly corresponds to TRBD1 (5 bases). V lost 2 bases to trimming and J lost 2 bases, with 18 bases between them. The CDR3 runs to 17 residues. CDR1 is MRHNA and CDR2 is SNTAGT in the germline V gene. Here the CDR3 DNA reads TGTGCCAGCAGTGACAACCCGGGAGCAGGGCCGAACTATGGCTACACCTTC. Its translation is CASSDNPGAGPNYGYTF.

This clonotype was picked up a small number of times. The chain employs TRBV27 and TRBJ1-5; D gene ambiguous. V dropped 5 bases and J dropped 6 bases, with 8 bases sitting between them. The germline V gene has CDR1 MNHEY and CDR2 SMNVEV (reference sequence). CDR3 length: 12 amino acids. CDR3 region: CASSRWGQPQHF. In DNA form, the CDR3 reads TGTGCCAGCAGTCGCTGGGGTCAGCCCCAGCATTTT.

The CDR3 DNA is TGTGCCAGCAGCTTGGTGGGGACTAGCGGGAACGATGAGCAGTTCTTC. This encodes CASSLVGTSGNDEQFF. This chain joins TRBV7-2 and TRBJ2-1, with 13 nucleotides matching TRBD2. The CDR3 spans 16 residues. The germline gives CDR1 SGHTA, CDR2 FQGNSA. V dropped 3 bases and J dropped 8; count of bases not matched to a gene: 7.

V is TRBV7-6 and J is TRBJ1-2; TRBD1 matches at 8 bases. The CDR3 runs to 14 residues. Germline V gene lookup returns CDR1 SGHVS and CDR2 FNYEAQ. Germline trimming cut 5 bases from V and 5 bases from J; bases unmatched to any gene: 7. CDR3 sequence reads: CASSRLGQGYGYTF. For the CDR3, the DNA is TGTGCCAGCAGCCGCTTAGGACAGGGTTATGGCTACACCTTC.

The chain uses TRBV30 and TRBJ2-1; 8 positions agree with TRBD2. Trimming took 5 bases from V and 6 from J; bases not matched to a gene: 6. Germline V gene data show CDR1 as GTSNPN and CDR2 as SVGIG (reference sequence). This CDR3 has 13 amino acids. For the CDR3, the DNA is TGTGCCTGGGCCTTTAGCGGGACCAATGAGCAGTTCTTC. Its protein is CAWAFSGTNEQFF.

This clonotype was picked up many times. The chain employs TRBV7-6 and TRBJ1-1; D may be TRBD1 (6 bases). CDR3 length: 13 residues. Trimming took off 8 bases at V and 1 base at J, with 11 bases between the two ends. Per germline, CDR1 SGHVS and CDR2 FNYEAQ. Written as DNA, the CDR3 is TGTGCCAGCGCTTCGGGGGCGAACACTGAAGCTTTCTTT. Amino acid sequence: CASASGANTEAFF.

CDR3 protein: CATSDLDTDTQYF. As DNA, the CDR3 is TGTGCCACCAGTGATCTGGACACAGATACGCAGTATTTT. V usage is TRBV24-1 and J usage is TRBJ2-3, with no clear D. V was clipped by 3 bases and J by 2 bases, with 5 bases between them. CDR1 KGHDR and CDR2 SFDVKD come from the germline V gene. The CDR3 runs to 13 residues.

The chain links TRBV29-1 to TRBJ2-7; possible D gene TRBD2, 6 bases. The CDR3 has 16 residues. Trimming shortened V by 5 bases and J by 2 bases, and 22 bases separated the two germline ends. Germline CDR1 and CDR2: SQVTM and ANQGSEA. CDR3 sequence reads: CSVMAGTLTGPYEQYF. The CDR3 DNA sequence: TGCAGCGTTATGGCCGGGACTCTCACGGGCCCCTACGAGCAGTACTTC.

This clonotype was found a few times. The V gene is TRBV5-1, the J gene TRBJ1-1; D gene uncertain. The germline V gene has CDR1 SGHRS and CDR2 YFSETQ. The ends were cut back, 0 bases at V and 3 bases at J, with 9 bases in the middle. The CDR3 runs to 14 residues. The CDR3 sequence: CASSLDPGDTEAFF. The DNA of the CDR3 is TGCGCCAGCAGCTTGGATCCTGGGGACACTGAAGCTTTCTTT.

The table lists this clonotype with a few counts. The CDR3 DNA is TGTGCCAGCAGTTACGGAGATATAGGCACCGGGGAGCTGTTTTTT. The encoded protein is CASSYGDIGTGELFF. V is TRBV6-5 and J is TRBJ2-2, with D hard to call. V was shortened by 2 bases and J by 4 bases, with 11 bases between the two germline ends. The CDR3 extends over 15 amino acids. The germline gives CDR1 MNHEY, CDR2 SVGAGI.

Only a few counts were recorded for this clonotype. The chain carries TRBV7-8 and TRBJ1-5; 10 bases are shared with TRBD1. Trimming cost V 5 bases and J 0 bases; bases outside gene matches: 16. The germline V gene encodes CDR1 SGHVS and CDR2 FQNEAQ. The CDR3 spans 20 residues. For the CDR3, the DNA is TGTGCCAGCAGCCCACCGCCGGGGACAGGGGACTTATATAGCAATCAGCCCCAGCATTTT. Its translation is CASSPPPGTGDLYSNQPQHF.

In this sample, this clonotype turned up many times. This chain joins TRBV7-2 and TRBJ2-4; D gene uncertain. CDR3 length: 12 amino acids. Germline values: CDR1 SGHTA, CDR2 FQGNSA. V lost 5 bases to trimming and J lost 6 bases, with 8 bases between them. CDR3 loop: CASSLGPNIQYF. In nucleotides, the CDR3 is TGTGCCAGCAGCCTTGGACCAAACATTCAGTACTTC.

This rearrangement joins TRBV7-2 to TRBJ1-3, with a tentative D call TRBD1 (5 bases). The V and J ends lost 0 bases and 5 bases respectively, with 11 bases between them. The CDR3 covers 15 residues. Germline V gene data show CDR1 as SGHTA and CDR2 as FQGNSA. The CDR3 nucleotides are TGTGCCAGCAGCTTAGCGTTCGGGGGAAGAAACACCATATATTTT. It codes for CASSLAFGGRNTIYF.

The chain recombines TRBV3-1 with TRBJ1-1; TRBD1 agrees at 10 bases. This CDR3 is 15 amino acids long. With V trimmed by 4 bases and J by 3 bases, 5 bases remained unmatched. Looked up from germline, CDR1 is LGHDT and CDR2 is YNNKEL (reference sequence). CDR3 in amino acids: CASSPGTGEYTEAFF. The CDR3 bases are TGTGCCAGCAGCCCTGGGACAGGGGAATACACTGAAGCTTTCTTT.

V is TRBV5-5 and J is TRBJ2-7, with TRBD1 matching over 7 bases. Germline CDR1 and CDR2: SGHKS and YYEKEE (reference sequence). J gave up 3 bases and V 4 bases, and 7 bases lay outside the gene matches. The CDR3 runs to 14 residues. The CDR3 protein is CASSITDRVYEQYF. DNA of the CDR3: TGTGCCAGCAGCATAACCGACAGGGTCTACGAGCAGTACTTC.

This clonotype was seen only a few times. The V call is TRBV5-1, the J call TRBJ2-7, with a weak D call TRBD1 (6 bases). CDR1 is SGHRS, CDR2 YFSETQ, per germline. V was pared by 4 bases and J by 7 bases, with 21 bases between. The CDR3 consists of 15 residues. The CDR3: CASSANTGTAWEQYF. The CDR3 DNA reads as TGCGCCAGCAGCGCCAACACAGGGACCGCCTGGGAGCAGTACTTC.

The chain joins TRBV25-1 to TRBJ2-3, with 10 positions matching TRBD1. Germline CDR1 is MGHDK and CDR2 is SYGVNS. V lost 7 bases to trimming and J lost 4 bases; unmatched junction nucleotides: 5. This CDR3 region has 14 residues. Here the CDR3 DNA reads TGTGCCAGCACCGGGACAGGGGTGGCAGATACGCAGTATTTT. It encodes CASTGTGVADTQYF.

This clonotype occurred many times. The chain couples TRBV5-1 to TRBJ2-7; 7 nucleotides align to TRBD1. J was trimmed by 3 bases and V by 3 bases; bases with no gene match: 3. The CDR3 consists of 13 residues. Germline lookup yields CDR1 SGHRS and CDR2 YFSETQ. The CDR3 DNA follows: TGCGCCAGCAGCTGGGACAGCTTCTACGAGCAGTACTTC. This gives the protein CASSWDSFYEQYF.

The genes are TRBV6-2 or TRBV6-3 and TRBJ1-2; D possibly corresponds to TRBD1 (6 bases). The CDR3 consists of 15 residues. V dropped 2 bases and J dropped 8 bases, with 18 bases sitting between them. CDR1 and CDR2 (germline): MNHEY, SVGEGT. Here the CDR3 reads CASSYGGQALDGYTF. The CDR3 DNA reads as TGTGCCAGCAGTTACGGGGGGCAGGCGTTGGACGGCTACACCTTC.

This clonotype was seen ten or more times. The chain links TRBV27 to TRBJ2-1, with 11 bases identical to TRBD2. Losses at the gene ends were 3 bases for V and 0 bases for J; bases not matched to a gene: 1. Germline values: CDR1 MNHEY, CDR2 SMNVEV (reference sequence). This CDR3 has 16 amino acids. CDR3 in amino acids: CASSFTSGSSYNEQFF. CDR3 bases: TGTGCCAGCAGTTTTACTAGCGGGAGCTCCTACAATGAGCAGTTCTTC.

In its sample, this clonotype was seen a few times. V is TRBV20-1 and J is TRBJ2-3, with a possible D match to TRBD2 (6 bases). The CDR3 extends over 14 amino acids. Trimming pared 2 bases from V and 0 bases from J, leaving 9 bases between. The germline V gene has CDR1 DFQATT and CDR2 SNEGSKA (reference sequence). CDR3 sequence reads: CSARLASSTDTQYF. DNA of the CDR3: TGCAGTGCTAGACTAGCGAGTAGCACAGATACGCAGTATTTT.

This clonotype was observed a few times. The chain employs TRBV5-1 and TRBJ2-7; tentative D call: TRBD1 (5 bases). CDR1 is SGHRS, CDR2 YFSETQ, per germline. V was trimmed by 1 base and J by 5 bases, leaving 16 bases between them. The CDR3 extends over 15 amino acids. CDR3 DNA: TGCGCCAGCAGCTTGCCAGGCACCAGGGTTAACGAGCAGTACTTC. It translates to CASSLPGTRVNEQYF.

Here the CDR3 reads CARPRQGIYVDTQYF. CDR3 DNA sequence: TGTGCCAGGCCCCGACAGGGGATATATGTTGATACGCAGTATTTT. The chain is built from TRBV12-3 or TRBV12-4 and TRBJ2-3; 8 bases match TRBD1. The CDR3 totals 15 residues. V lost 9 bases and J lost 6; bases outside the gene matches: 14.

The sample holds a few counts of this clonotype. The chain is built from TRBV5-1 and TRBJ2-1, with a possible D match to TRBD2 (6 bases). The CDR3 totals 17 residues. V dropped 2 bases and J dropped 7 bases, with 22 bases sitting between them. CDR1 SGHRS and CDR2 YFSETQ come from the germline V gene. CDR3 bases: TGCGCCAGCAGCTTCGGGGCGGGCTTCTTTGGGGGGAATGAGCAGTTCTTC. Translated, it gives CASSFGAGFFGGNEQFF.

This sequence joins TRBV7-9 and TRBJ1-4, with a tentative D call TRBD1 (5 bases). V was pared by 2 bases and J by 4 bases, with 20 bases between. The CDR3 length is 18 residues. In germline, CDR1 is SEHNR, CDR2 FQNEAQ (reference sequence). The CDR3 DNA reads as TGTGCCAGCAGCTTACCAACCCCGGGACGGTCCCTTAATGAAAAACTGTTTTTT. Residues: CASSLPTPGRSLNEKLFF.

This clonotype occurred a few times. The chain joins TRBV5-1 to TRBJ2-4, with D perhaps TRBD1 (5 bases). Germline assignment: CDR1 SGHRS and CDR2 YFSETQ. V lost 1 base and J 5 bases, leaving 16 bases between the germline ends. This CDR3 comprises 16 residues. This CDR3 reads CASSLTGGFMENIQYF. The DNA of the CDR3 is TGCGCCAGCAGCTTGACAGGCGGATTTATGGAAAACATTCAGTACTTC.

The chain uses TRBV14 and TRBJ2-7, with D possibly being TRBD2 (5 bases). Germline V gene lookup returns CDR1 SGHDN and CDR2 FVKESK. This CDR3 contains 14 residues. V lost 1 base, J lost 4 bases, and 11 bases lay in between. The CDR3 here is CASSQGTGLYEQYF. The DNA of the CDR3 is TGTGCCAGCAGCCAAGGAACCGGACTTTACGAGCAGTACTTC.

The rearrangement uses TRBV3-1 and TRBJ2-3; 8 bases fit TRBD2. J was trimmed by 2 bases and V by 4 bases; bases with no gene match: 8. Germline values: CDR1 LGHDT, CDR2 YNNKEL (reference sequence). The CDR3 has 16 residues. CDR3 nucleotide sequence: TGTGCCAGCAGCCTTATTAGCGGGATGGACACAGATACGCAGTATTTT. Translation gives CASSLISGMDTDTQYF.